Following are 22 T cell receptor beta chains from one sample sequenced in a study of response to subunit inactivated influenza vaccine. TCRdb independently ran MiXCR on the RT-PCR reads; one entry per CDR3 protein. The sample includes approximately 570,000 distinct CDR3 sequences, 7.6% of them seen just once. The specimen was PBMCs from blood, collected around 25 months after vaccination. These receptors were collected from a man between 50 and 70 years old who received an inactivated influenza vaccine.

V gene TRBV12-3 or TRBV12-4 combines with J gene TRBJ1-1; D not resolved. Trimming stripped 6 bases from V and 4 bases from J, with 15 bases between. CDR3 length: 14 residues. CDR3 protein: CASRPIERATEAFF. CDR3 bases: TGTGCCAGCAGACCGATAGAGCGGGCCACTGAAGCTTTCTTT.

This rearrangement joins TRBV5-1 to TRBJ1-6; the D is unclear. The CDR3 extends over 14 amino acids. V lost 3 bases and J lost 7, with 11 bases in between. From germline, CDR1 is SGHRS and CDR2 YFSETQ. The CDR3 protein is CASSSGLKNSPLHF. The CDR3 DNA follows: TGCGCCAGCAGCTCAGGACTGAAGAATTCACCCCTCCACTTT.

The rearrangement joins TRBV27 to TRBJ2-2; D might be TRBD2 (6 bases). Trimming shortened V by 3 bases and J by 4 bases, and 15 bases separated the two germline ends. The CDR3 is 16 amino acids. Germline values: CDR1 MNHEY, CDR2 SMNVEV (reference sequence). The CDR3: CASSFSAGRRTGELFF. In nucleotides, the CDR3 is TGTGCCAGCAGTTTTTCGGCGGGGCGCCGCACCGGGGAGCTGTTTTTT.

This clonotype was recorded a few times. The rearrangement links TRBV6-1 to TRBJ1-1; D is possibly TRBD1 (5 bases). Germline CDR1 reads MNHNS; CDR2 reads SASEGT. Trimming took 6 bases from V and 4 from J, leaving 21 bases between them. The CDR3 contains 16 residues. CDR3 protein: CASSEQRGFGGTEAFF. CDR3 coding DNA: TGTGCCAGCAGCGAGCAACGGGGTTTTGGGGGCACTGAAGCTTTCTTT.

The V call is TRBV5-4, the J call TRBJ1-1, with TRBD1 matching over 8 bases. The CDR3 contains 14 residues. In germline, CDR1 is SGHNT, CDR2 YYREEE (reference sequence). The ends lost 0 bases at V and 5 bases at J; junction bases unmatched: 3. The CDR3 loop is CASSLDDRGTEAFF. In nucleotides, the CDR3 is TGTGCCAGCAGCTTGGACGACAGGGGAACTGAAGCTTTCTTT.

V is TRBV5-4 and J is TRBJ2-1, with D possibly being TRBD1 (6 bases). The CDR3 totals 20 residues. Germline CDR1 SGHNT, CDR2 YYREEE (reference sequence). V dropped 2 bases and J dropped 7 bases, with 31 bases sitting between them. The CDR3, as DNA: TGTGCCAGCAGCTTCATTTTCGTTCCGGGACAAACTTTTACCGTAAATGAGCAGTTCTTC. Translating it yields CASSFIFVPGQTFTVNEQFF.

The chain recombines TRBV20-1 with TRBJ2-3, with 7 nucleotides matching TRBD2. CDR1 is DFQATT and CDR2 is SNEGSKA in the germline V gene (reference sequence). Unmatched junction bases numbered 11, after V lost 2 bases and J lost 0 bases. The CDR3 covers 17 residues. The CDR3 protein is CSARPTGGSKSTDTQYF. In DNA form, the CDR3 reads TGCAGTGCTAGACCAACGGGGGGTTCAAAGAGCACAGATACGCAGTATTTT.

This clonotype has more than one count but fewer than ten. The chain uses TRBV5-1 and TRBJ2-7; no clear D. Per the germline V gene, CDR1 is SGHRS and CDR2 is YFSETQ. Trimming stripped 2 bases from V and 7 bases from J, with 10 bases between. This CDR3 is 12 amino acids long. CDR3 region: CASSFNGREQYF. CDR3 coding DNA: TGCGCCAGCAGCTTCAACGGTCGGGAGCAGTACTTC. Looking up the rest from reference TRBV5-1 and TRBJ2-7 gives the full variable domain: KAGVTQTPRYLIKTRGQQVTLSCSPISGHRSVSWYQQTPGQGLQFLFEYFSETQRNKGNFPGRFSGRQFSNSRSEMNVSTLELGDSALYLCASSFNGREQYFGPGTRLTVT.

The chain combines TRBV28 with TRBJ2-7, with 12 nucleotides matching TRBD2. This CDR3 is 15 amino acids long. V shed 3 bases, J shed 3 bases, and the junction held 3 bases outside the gene matches. In germline, CDR1 is MDHEN, CDR2 SYDVKM. CDR3 DNA sequence: TGTGCCAGCAGTTTCACTAGCGGGGGGTACTACGAGCAGTACTTC. This encodes CASSFTSGGYYEQYF.

The table lists this clonotype with a few counts. V usage is TRBV20-1 and J usage is TRBJ1-5; a weak D match, TRBD1 (5 bases). CDR3 length: 14 residues. CDR1 is DFQATT and CDR2 is SNEGSKA in the germline V gene (reference sequence). CDR3 loop: CGGRKGNSNQPQHF. DNA for the CDR3: TGCGGAGGCCGAAAGGGGAATAGCAATCAGCCCCAGCATTTT.

The DNA for the CDR3 is TGCGCCAGCAGCTTGGTGCAGGGGGCGAACGGCTACACCTTC. Translated, it gives CASSLVQGANGYTF. V usage is TRBV5-1 and J usage is TRBJ1-2; 8 nucleotides match TRBD1. Germline V gene data show CDR1 as SGHRS and CDR2 as YFSETQ. The ends lost 0 bases at V and 8 bases at J; junction bases unmatched: 6. The CDR3 is 14 amino acids.

This clonotype has a handful of counts. The chain carries TRBV4-1 and TRBJ2-3; 10 positions agree with TRBD2. Germline V gene data show CDR1 as MGHRA and CDR2 as YSYEKL. CDR3 length equals 15 residues. With 6 bases clipped from V and 5 bases from J, the junction kept 8 bases outside the gene matches. In nucleotides, the CDR3 is TGCGCCAGCAGTATAGGGAGCGGGGGGGGAGATACGCAGTATTTT. This codes for CASSIGSGGGDTQYF.

The gene calls are TRBV5-1 and TRBJ1-2; 8 nucleotides agree with TRBD1. The trim removed 4 bases at V and 7 bases at J, leaving 6 bases unmatched. This CDR3 region has 13 residues. The V gene's germline CDR1 is SGHRS and CDR2 YFSETQ. For the CDR3, the DNA is TGCGCCAGCAGCATATCAGGGGGCTCTGGCTACACCTTC. It yields the protein CASSISGGSGYTF.

This clonotype came up many times. V usage is TRBV13 and J usage is TRBJ2-7, with a weak D call TRBD2 (5 bases). CDR1 and CDR2 from the germline V gene are PRHDT and FYEKMQ (reference sequence). This CDR3 comprises 14 residues. Trimming stripped 0 bases from V and 0 bases from J, with 6 bases between. The CDR3 is CASSLGRDSYEQYF. In DNA form, the CDR3 reads TGTGCCAGCAGCTTAGGGAGGGACTCCTACGAGCAGTACTTC.

This clonotype occurred many times. The chain couples TRBV12-3 or TRBV12-4 to TRBJ2-7; D possibly uses TRBD1 or TRBD2 (5 bases each). Trimming removed 5 bases at V and 3 bases at J, with 14 bases between. The CDR3 has 14 residues. Written as DNA, the CDR3 is TGTGCCAGCAGTCCTGGGACGATCGACTACGAGCAGTACTTC. Protein sequence: CASSPGTIDYEQYF.

This clonotype was recorded a few times. V and J are TRBV6-5 and TRBJ2-7; D may be TRBD2 (6 bases). The germline V and J ends were trimmed by 2 bases and 0 bases, with 11 bases remaining between them. Germline CDR1 and CDR2: MNHEY and SVGAGI. CDR3 length equals 15 residues. The CDR3 nucleotides are TGTGCCAGCAGTTACGATCCCGGGAGCTCCTACGAGCAGTACTTC. Its protein product is CASSYDPGSSYEQYF.

In its sample, this clonotype was seen many times. The gene calls are TRBV5-1 and TRBJ2-4, with TRBD1 identical over 9 bases. The J segment lost 8 bases and the V segment lost 1 base, leaving 10 bases of the junction unmatched. The CDR3 spans 16 residues. CDR1 SGHRS and CDR2 YFSETQ come from the germline V gene. The CDR3 sequence is CASSLFRTGGGDIQYF. The CDR3 DNA reads as TGCGCCAGCAGCTTGTTTCGTACAGGGGGCGGGGACATTCAGTACTTC.

This clonotype has ten or more counts. V usage is TRBV12-3 or TRBV12-4 and J usage is TRBJ1-2; D unclear. V lost 6 bases and J 2 bases, leaving 10 bases between the germline ends. The CDR3 has 13 residues. The CDR3 nucleotides read TGTGCCAGCAGCCGAGGGCGGAACTATGGCTACACCTTC. It is translated as CASSRGRNYGYTF.

The chain combines TRBV29-1 with TRBJ2-5; TRBD1 matches at 9 bases. Germline V gene lookup returns CDR1 SQVTM and CDR2 ANQGSEA. The CDR3 runs to 15 residues. V shed 6 bases, J shed 1 base, and the junction held 9 bases outside the gene matches. CDR3 bases: TGCAGCGTGGGGGGACAGGGCCCCTTCCAAGAGACCCAGTACTTC. It translates to CSVGGQGPFQETQYF. The entire variable domain, with the rest obtained from reference TRBV29-1 and TRBJ2-5, is as follows: SAVISQKPSRDICQRGTSLTIQCQVDSQVTMMFWYRQQPGQSLTLIATANQGSEATYESGFVIDKFPISRPNLTFSTLTVSNMSPEDSSIYLCSVGGQGPFQETQYFGPGTRLLVL.

This chain links TRBV6-2 or TRBV6-3 with TRBJ2-7; D ambiguous. Trimming pared 0 bases from V and 9 bases from J, leaving 6 bases between. CDR3 length: 11 residues. CDR1 and CDR2 from the germline V gene are MNHEY and SVGEGT. CDR3 region: CASSYSSGQYF. The CDR3 bases are TGTGCCAGCAGTTACTCGAGTGGGCAGTACTTC.

This clonotype has ten or more counts. The chain recombines TRBV30 with TRBJ2-7; 13 bases fit TRBD2. Germline CDR1 is GTSNPN and CDR2 is SVGIG (reference sequence). V was pared by 5 bases and J by 2 bases, with 21 bases of the junction left unmatched. The CDR3 contains 20 residues. Here the CDR3 DNA reads TGTGCCTGGTCTGGGGATGGGCTTTGGACTAGCGGGAGTATCACCTACGAGCAGTACTTC. Amino acids: CAWSGDGLWTSGSITYEQYF.

This chain uses TRBV3-1 with TRBJ2-7, with D perhaps matching TRBD2 (5 bases). CDR1 and CDR2 from the germline V gene are LGHDT and YNNKEL (reference sequence). V lost 0 bases, J lost 3 bases, and 12 bases lay in between. CDR3 length: 15 residues. The CDR3 DNA reads TGTGCCAGCAGCCAAGAGGGGAGTTCCCTCTACGAGCAGTACTTC. The encoded protein is CASSQEGSSLYEQYF.